A single T cell receptor (beta chain) is shown here with its context. This receptor's antigen is unknown. Base qualities were left out, and no much larger clone turns up one base away. The data originate from a study of blood T cells in healthy people across ages (dated by TCRdb to 2014 to 2015). About the study as a whole: In model experiments, template switching captured about one uniquely barcoded TCR beta cDNA molecule for every two T cells. Four age groups were formed from the donors: young (average 16 years), middle-aged (approximately 42), aged (about 62) and long-lived (more than 75). Using deep sequencing normalized with unique cDNA molecular identifiers, the study measured how TCR beta repertoire diversity changes with age. Using the same blood draw, the study looked at two additional independent replicas of 1 million unique cDNA reads for two donors, one aged 18 to 30 and the other aged 80 or older. To avoid experimental bias, donors of different ages were randomly spread across the sequencing lanes.

The approximately 40 donors, aged roughly 6 to 95 years, were systemically healthy Caucasian individuals from Russia. Each donor gave ten milliliters of peripheral blood, drawn into EDTA-treated Vacutainer tubes. Ficoll-Paque density-gradient centrifugation was used to isolate PBMCs, with at least 7 million per sample. Trizol reagent was used to extract total RNA from the PBMCs, yielding at least 6 micrograms per sample. Naive CD45RAhigh/CD27high T cell percentages were measured by flow cytometry on a PBMC aliquot from every donor. General conclusions and limits of the study: Estimates of total diversity based on one million sequenced T cells were considered lower bounds and underestimates. Because profiling used bulk unsorted PBMCs, naive and antigen-experienced compartments could not be compared conclusively. A strong correlation was found between observed TCR beta diversity and the percentage of naive T cells measured by flow cytometry. Because donor CMV infection status was unknown, age-related changes in expanded clonotypes were potentially confounded. Compared with the aged group, more naive CD4+ T cells, fewer expanded clones and increased TCR diversity were shown by the long-lived group, suggesting age selection. As age increased, observed TCR beta diversity per million T cells dropped in a roughly linear way, and a significant reduction was already evident by age about 40.

CDR1 and CDR2 were assigned from the germline V gene as MNHEY and SVGEGT. The CDR3 has 16 amino acids, counting the end cysteine and phenylalanine. Only the CDR3 DNA stays, 48 bases, in frame from base 1. Trimming removed 2 bases from V and 5 bases from J, leaving 18 bases between the germline ends. Receptors were amplified or captured by 5' RACE. The sequencer was an Illumina HiSeq 2500. A second PCR of 7 to 11 cycles was performed with a sample-barcoded 5' primer and a J-beta primer mix. A unique molecular identifier was introduced onto each TCR beta cDNA molecule by a template-switch 5' adaptor carrying 12 random nucleotides. At least 2.5 million CDR3-containing paired-end reads were obtained from each sample. First-strand cDNA synthesis was performed from all RNA using the Mint cDNA synthesis kit, with priming by a TRBC-specific oligonucleotide. All cDNA was treated with uracil-DNA glycosylase and then went through a first 18-cycle PCR with the universal primers M1SS and BC2_uni_R. As for how the authors treated the data: For normalization, 1 million high-quality reads, each with a distinct molecular identifier, were randomly selected from each sample. Reads sharing molecular identifiers were discarded rather than binned into consensus sequences. CDR3 identification, clonotype clustering and error correction used MiTCR with a Q25 quality threshold and the strictest error-elimination algorithm. A nonparametric unseen species model with Euler transformation was used to estimate a lower bound on total TCR beta diversity. Using fastp trimming at Q25 and MiXCR clonotype assembly, TCRdb reanalyzed the public sequencing data and kept in-frame beta chains. Every entry covers one CDR3 protein and lists the most common genes and DNA from its rows. The V and J calls were not made by the authors but by TCRdb's processing. This sample gives hundreds of thousands of distinct CDR3 sequences in total; roughly 43% of them show up just once. The ten largest make up about 30% of the sample.

The chain was built from TRBV6-2 or TRBV6-3 and TRBJ1-1; 6 matching bases give a weak D call of TRBD1. The TCR sequence derives from a man older than 75 in good health. The source material was blood. For the CDR3, the sequence is CASSYRSGGLRTEAFF. The DNA sequence is as follows: TGTGCCAGCAGTTACAGGAGTGGGGGGCTTAGGACTGAAGCTTTCTTT.